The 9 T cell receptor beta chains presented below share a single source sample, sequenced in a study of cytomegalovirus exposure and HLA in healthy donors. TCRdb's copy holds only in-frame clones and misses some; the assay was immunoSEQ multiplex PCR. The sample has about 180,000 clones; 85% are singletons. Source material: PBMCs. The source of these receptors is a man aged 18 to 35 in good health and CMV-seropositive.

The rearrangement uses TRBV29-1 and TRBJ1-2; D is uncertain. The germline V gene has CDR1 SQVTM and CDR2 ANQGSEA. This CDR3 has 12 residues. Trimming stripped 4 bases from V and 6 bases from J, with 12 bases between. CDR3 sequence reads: CSVGTTQHGYTF. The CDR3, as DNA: TGCAGCGTTGGTACGACACAACATGGCTACACCTTC.

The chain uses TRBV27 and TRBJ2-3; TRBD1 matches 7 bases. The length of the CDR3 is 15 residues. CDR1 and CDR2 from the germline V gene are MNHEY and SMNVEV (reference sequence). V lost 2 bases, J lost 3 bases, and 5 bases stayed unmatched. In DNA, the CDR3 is TGTGCCAGCAGTTTAGGAAGGGGGCAAACAGATACGCAGTATTTT. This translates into CASSLGRGQTDTQYF.

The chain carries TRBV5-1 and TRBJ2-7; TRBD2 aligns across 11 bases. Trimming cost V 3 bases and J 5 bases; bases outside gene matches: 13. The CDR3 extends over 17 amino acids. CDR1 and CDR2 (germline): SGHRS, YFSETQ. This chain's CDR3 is CASSSSTSGEWGNEQYF. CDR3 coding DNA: TGCGCCAGCAGCTCCTCGACTAGCGGGGAGTGGGGGAACGAGCAGTACTTC.

CDR3 sequence reads: CASSRQAQETQYF. The CDR3 DNA reads as TGTGCCAGCAGCCGACAGGCCCAGGAGACCCAGTACTTC. The chain has TRBV6-5 and TRBJ2-5; D possibly corresponds to TRBD1 (6 bases). The CDR3 totals 13 residues. Germline assignment: CDR1 MNHEY and CDR2 SVGAGI. Trimming left V 6 bases short and J 5 bases short, with 13 bases between.

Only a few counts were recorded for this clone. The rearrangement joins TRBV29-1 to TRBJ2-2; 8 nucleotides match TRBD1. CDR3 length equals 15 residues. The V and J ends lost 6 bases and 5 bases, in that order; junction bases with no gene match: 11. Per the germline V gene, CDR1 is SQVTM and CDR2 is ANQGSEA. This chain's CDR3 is CSVVTGDVRTGELFF. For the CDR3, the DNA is TGCAGCGTGGTGACAGGGGACGTGAGGACCGGGGAGCTGTTTTTT.

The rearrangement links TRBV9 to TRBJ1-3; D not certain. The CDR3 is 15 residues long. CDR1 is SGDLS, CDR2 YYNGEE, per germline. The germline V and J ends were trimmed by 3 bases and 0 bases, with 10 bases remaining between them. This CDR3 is CASSDSLNSGNTIYF. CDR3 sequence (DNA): TGTGCCAGCAGCGACTCTCTTAACTCTGGAAACACCATATATTTT.

This CDR3 is CASKVRVPYNEQFF. Here the CDR3 DNA reads TGTGCCAGCAAGGTACGGGTCCCCTACAATGAGCAGTTCTTC. This chain links TRBV27 with TRBJ2-1; no clear D. Germline V gives CDR1 MNHEY, CDR2 SMNVEV (reference sequence). The CDR3 runs 14 residues. V was shortened by 7 bases and J by 2 bases, with 12 bases between the two germline ends.

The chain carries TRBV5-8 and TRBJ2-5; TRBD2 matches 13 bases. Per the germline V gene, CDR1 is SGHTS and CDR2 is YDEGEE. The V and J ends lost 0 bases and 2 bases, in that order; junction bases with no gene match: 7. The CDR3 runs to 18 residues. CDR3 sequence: CASSLGETSGGLQETQYF. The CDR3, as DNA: TGTGCCAGCAGCTTGGGGGAGACTAGCGGGGGGCTGCAAGAGACCCAGTACTTC.

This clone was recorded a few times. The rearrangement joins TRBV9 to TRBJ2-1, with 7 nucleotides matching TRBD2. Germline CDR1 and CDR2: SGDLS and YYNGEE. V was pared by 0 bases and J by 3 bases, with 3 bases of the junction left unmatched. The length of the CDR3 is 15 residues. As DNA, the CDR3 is TGTGCCAGCAGCGTAGATAGCGGGTACTACAATGAGCAGTTCTTC. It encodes CASSVDSGYYNEQFF.